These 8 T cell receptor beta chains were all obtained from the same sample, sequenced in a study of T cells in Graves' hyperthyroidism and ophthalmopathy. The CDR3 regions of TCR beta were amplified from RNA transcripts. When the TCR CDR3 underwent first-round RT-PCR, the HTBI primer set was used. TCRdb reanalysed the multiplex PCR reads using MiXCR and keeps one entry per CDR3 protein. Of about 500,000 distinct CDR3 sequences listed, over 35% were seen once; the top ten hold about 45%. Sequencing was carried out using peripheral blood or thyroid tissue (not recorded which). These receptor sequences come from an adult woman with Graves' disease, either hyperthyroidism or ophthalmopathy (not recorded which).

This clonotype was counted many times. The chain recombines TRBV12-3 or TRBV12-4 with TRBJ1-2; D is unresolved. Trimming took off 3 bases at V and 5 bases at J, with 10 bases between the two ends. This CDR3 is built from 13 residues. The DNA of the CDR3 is TGTGCCAGCAGTTTTGGCGAAAGTTATGGCTACACCTTC. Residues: CASSFGESYGYTF.

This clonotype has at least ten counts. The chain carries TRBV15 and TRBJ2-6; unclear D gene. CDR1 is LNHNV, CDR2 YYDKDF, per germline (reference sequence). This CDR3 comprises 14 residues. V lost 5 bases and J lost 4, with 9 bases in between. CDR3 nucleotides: TGTGCCACCAGCGGTGGAGCCGGGGCCAACGTCCTGACTTTC. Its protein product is CATSGGAGANVLTF.

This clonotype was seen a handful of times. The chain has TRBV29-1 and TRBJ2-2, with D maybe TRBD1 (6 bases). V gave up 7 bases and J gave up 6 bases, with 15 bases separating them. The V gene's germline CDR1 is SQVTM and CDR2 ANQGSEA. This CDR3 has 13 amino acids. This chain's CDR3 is CSARGGAPGELFF. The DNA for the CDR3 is TGCAGCGCCAGAGGGGGAGCGCCCGGGGAGCTGTTTTTT.

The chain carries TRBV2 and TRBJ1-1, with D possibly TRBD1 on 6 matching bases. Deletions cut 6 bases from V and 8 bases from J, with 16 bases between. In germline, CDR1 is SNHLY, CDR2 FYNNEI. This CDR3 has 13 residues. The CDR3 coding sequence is TGTGCCAGCAGCGAGGGACATTCGTCAGAAGCTTTCTTT. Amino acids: CASSEGHSSEAFF.

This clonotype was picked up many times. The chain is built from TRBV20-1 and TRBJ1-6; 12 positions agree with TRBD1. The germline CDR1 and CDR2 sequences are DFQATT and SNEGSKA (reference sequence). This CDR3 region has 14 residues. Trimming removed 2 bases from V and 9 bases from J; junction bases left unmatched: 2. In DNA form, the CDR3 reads TGCAGTGCTAGACCGGGACAGGGGGCTTCACCCCTCCACTTT. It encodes CSARPGQGASPLHF.

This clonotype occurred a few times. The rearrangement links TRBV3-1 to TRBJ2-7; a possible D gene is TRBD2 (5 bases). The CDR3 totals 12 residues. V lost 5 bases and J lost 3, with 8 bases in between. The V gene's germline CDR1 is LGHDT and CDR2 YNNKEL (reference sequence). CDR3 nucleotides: TGTGCCAGCAGCGTTAGCGTCTACGAGCAGTACTTC. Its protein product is CASSVSVYEQYF.

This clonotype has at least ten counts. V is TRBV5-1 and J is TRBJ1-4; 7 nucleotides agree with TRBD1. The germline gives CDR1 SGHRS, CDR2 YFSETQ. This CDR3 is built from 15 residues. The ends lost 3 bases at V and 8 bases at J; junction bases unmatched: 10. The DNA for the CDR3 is TGCGCCAGCAGCTCGACAGGGCTTAGGGTCGAAAAACTGTTTTTT. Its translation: CASSSTGLRVEKLFF.

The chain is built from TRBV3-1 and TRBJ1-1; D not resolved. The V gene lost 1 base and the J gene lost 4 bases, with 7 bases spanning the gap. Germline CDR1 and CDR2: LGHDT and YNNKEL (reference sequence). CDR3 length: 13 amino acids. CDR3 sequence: CASSQAVITEAFF. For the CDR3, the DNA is TGTGCCAGCAGCCAAGCCGTAATCACTGAAGCTTTCTTT. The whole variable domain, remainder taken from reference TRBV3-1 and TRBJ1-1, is DTAVSQTPKYLVTQMGNDKSIKCEQNLGHDTMYWYKQDSKKFLKIMFSYNNKELIINETVPNRFSPKSPDKAHLNLHINSLELGDSAVYFCASSQAVITEAFFGQGTRLTVV.